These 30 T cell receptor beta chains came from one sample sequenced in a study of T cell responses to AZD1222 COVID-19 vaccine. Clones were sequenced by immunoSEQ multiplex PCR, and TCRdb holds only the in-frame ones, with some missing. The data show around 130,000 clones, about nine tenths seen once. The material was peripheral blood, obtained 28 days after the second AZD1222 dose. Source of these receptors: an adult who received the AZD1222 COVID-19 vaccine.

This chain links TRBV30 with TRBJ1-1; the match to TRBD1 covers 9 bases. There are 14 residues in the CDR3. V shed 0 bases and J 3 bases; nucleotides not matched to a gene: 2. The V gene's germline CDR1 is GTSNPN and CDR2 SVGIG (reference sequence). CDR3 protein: CAWSVQGADTEAFF. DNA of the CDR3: TGTGCCTGGAGTGTACAGGGGGCGGACACTGAAGCTTTCTTT.

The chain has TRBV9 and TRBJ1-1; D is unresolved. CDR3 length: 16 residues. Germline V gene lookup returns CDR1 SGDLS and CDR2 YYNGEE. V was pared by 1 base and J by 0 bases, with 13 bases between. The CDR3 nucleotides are TGTGCCAGCAGCGTAACGCCCGCGGTAGTGAACACTGAAGCTTTCTTT. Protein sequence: CASSVTPAVVNTEAFF.

Here the CDR3 reads CASSLGVGGEAFF. As DNA, the CDR3 is TGTGCCAGCAGCTTAGGAGTAGGGGGCGAAGCTTTCTTT. The V gene is TRBV7-8, the J gene TRBJ1-1; 7 nucleotides match TRBD1. The CDR3 is made up of 13 amino acids. Trimming cost V 1 base and J 8 bases; bases outside gene matches: 4. CDR1 is SGHVS, CDR2 FQNEAQ, per germline.

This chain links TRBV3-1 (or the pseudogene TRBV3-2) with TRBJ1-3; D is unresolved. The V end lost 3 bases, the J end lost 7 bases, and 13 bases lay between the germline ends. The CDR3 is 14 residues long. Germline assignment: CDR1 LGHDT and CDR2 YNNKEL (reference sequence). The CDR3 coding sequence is TGTGCCAGCAGCCATAGCGGCGATGGGAACACCATATATTTT. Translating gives CASSHSGDGNTIYF.

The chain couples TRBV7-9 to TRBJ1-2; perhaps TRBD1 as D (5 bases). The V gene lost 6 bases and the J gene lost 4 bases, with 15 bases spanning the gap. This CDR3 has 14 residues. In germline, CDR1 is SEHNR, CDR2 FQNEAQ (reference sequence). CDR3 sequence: CASRHDSPLYGYTF. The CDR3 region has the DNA TGTGCCAGCAGACATGACAGCCCTCTCTATGGCTACACCTTC.

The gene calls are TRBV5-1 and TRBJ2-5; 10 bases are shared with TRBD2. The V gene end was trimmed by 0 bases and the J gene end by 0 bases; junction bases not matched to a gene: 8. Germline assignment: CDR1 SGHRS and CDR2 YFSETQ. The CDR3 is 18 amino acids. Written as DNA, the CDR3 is TGCGCCAGCAGCTTGGGGGAAGCGGGAGGGCTTTACCAAGAGACCCAGTACTTC. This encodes CASSLGEAGGLYQETQYF.

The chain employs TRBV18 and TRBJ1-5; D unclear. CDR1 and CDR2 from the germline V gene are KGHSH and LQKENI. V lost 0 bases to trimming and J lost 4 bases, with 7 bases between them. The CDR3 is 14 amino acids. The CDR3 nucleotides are TGTGCCAGCTCACCACCGACCGAAAATCAGCCCCAGCATTTT. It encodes CASSPPTENQPQHF.

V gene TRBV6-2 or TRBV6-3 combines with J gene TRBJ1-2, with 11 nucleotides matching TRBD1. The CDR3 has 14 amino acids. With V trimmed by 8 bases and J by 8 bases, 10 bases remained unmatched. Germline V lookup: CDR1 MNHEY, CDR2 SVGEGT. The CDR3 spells CASRLRDRGNGYTF. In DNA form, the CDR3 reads TGTGCCAGCCGCCTGAGGGACAGGGGGAACGGCTACACCTTC.

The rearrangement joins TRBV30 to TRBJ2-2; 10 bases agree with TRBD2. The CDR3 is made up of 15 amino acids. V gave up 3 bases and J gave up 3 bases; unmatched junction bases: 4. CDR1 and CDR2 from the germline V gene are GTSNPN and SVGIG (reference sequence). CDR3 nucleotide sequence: TGTGCCTGGAGGGGGCTAGCGGGGGACACCGGGGAGCTGTTTTTT. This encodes CAWRGLAGDTGELFF.

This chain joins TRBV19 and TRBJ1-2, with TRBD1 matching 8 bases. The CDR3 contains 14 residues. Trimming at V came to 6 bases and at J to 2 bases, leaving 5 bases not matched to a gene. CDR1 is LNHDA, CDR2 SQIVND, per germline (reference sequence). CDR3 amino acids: CASRGWDRNYGYTF. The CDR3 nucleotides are TGTGCCAGTAGGGGCTGGGACAGGAACTATGGCTACACCTTC. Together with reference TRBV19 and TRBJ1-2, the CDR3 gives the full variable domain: DGGITQSPKYLFRKEGQNVTLSCEQNLNHDAMYWYRQDPGQGLRLIYYSQIVNDFQKGDIAEGYSVSREKKESFPLTVTSAQKNPTAFYLCASRGWDRNYGYTFGSGTRLTVV.

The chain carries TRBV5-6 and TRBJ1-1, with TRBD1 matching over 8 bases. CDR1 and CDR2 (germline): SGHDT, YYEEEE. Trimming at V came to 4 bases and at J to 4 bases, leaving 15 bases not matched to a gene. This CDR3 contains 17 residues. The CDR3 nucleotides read TGTGCCAGCAGCCACACACAAGGCGGACAGGGATTCACTGAAGCTTTCTTT. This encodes CASSHTQGGQGFTEAFF.

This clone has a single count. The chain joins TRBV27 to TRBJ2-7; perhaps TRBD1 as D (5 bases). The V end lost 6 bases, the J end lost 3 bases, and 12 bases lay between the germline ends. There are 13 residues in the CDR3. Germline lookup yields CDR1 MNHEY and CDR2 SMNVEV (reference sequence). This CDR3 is CASSYRQSYEQYF. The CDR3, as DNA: TGTGCCAGCAGCTACCGACAGAGCTACGAGCAGTACTTC.

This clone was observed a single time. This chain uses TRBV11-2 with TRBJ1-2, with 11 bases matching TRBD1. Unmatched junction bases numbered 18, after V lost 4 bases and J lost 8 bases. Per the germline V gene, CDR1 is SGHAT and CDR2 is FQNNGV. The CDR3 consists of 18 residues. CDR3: CASSSTYRRTGGSLGYTF. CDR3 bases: TGTGCCAGCAGCTCAACATACCGACGGACAGGGGGCTCCTTAGGCTACACCTTC.

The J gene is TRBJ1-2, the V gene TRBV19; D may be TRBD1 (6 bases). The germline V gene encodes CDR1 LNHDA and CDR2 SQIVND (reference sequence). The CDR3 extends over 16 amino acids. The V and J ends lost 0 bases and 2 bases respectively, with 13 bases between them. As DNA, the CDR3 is TGTGCCAGTAGTATAGATTATGCAGGGGCCAACTATGGCTACACCTTC. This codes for CASSIDYAGANYGYTF. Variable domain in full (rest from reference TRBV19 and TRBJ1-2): DGGITQSPKYLFRKEGQNVTLSCEQNLNHDAMYWYRQDPGQGLRLIYYSQIVNDFQKGDIAEGYSVSREKKESFPLTVTSAQKNPTAFYLCASSIDYAGANYGYTFGSGTRLTVV.

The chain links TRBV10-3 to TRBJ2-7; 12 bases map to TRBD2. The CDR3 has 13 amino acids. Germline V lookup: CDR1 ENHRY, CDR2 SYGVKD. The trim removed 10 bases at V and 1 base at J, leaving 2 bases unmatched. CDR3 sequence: CATGLAGSYEQYF. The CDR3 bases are TGTGCCACTGGACTAGCGGGGTCCTACGAGCAGTACTTC.

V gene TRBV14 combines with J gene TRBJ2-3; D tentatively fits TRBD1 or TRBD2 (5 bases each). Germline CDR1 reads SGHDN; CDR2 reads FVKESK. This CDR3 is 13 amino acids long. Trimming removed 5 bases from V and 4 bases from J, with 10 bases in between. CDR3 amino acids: CASSRGRADTQYF. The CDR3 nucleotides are TGTGCCAGCAGCAGGGGACGCGCAGATACGCAGTATTTT.

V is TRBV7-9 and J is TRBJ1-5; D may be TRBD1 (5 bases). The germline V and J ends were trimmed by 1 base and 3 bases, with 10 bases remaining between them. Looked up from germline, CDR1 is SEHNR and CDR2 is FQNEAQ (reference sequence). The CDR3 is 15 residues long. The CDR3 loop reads CASSLGQDNNQPQHF. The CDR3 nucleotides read TGTGCCAGCAGCTTAGGGCAGGACAACAATCAGCCCCAGCATTTT.

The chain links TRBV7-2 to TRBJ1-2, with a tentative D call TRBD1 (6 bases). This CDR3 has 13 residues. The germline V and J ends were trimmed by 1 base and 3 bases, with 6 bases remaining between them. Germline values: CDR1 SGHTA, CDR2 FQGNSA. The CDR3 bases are TGTGCCAGCAGCTTAGAGGGGGACTATGGCTACACCTTC. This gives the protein CASSLEGDYGYTF.

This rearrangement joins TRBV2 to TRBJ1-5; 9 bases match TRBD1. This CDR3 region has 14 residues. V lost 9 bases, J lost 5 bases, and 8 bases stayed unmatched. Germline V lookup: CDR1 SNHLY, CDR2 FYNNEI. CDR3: CARGTGSTDQPQHF. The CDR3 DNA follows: TGTGCCAGAGGGACAGGGTCAACCGATCAGCCCCAGCATTTT.

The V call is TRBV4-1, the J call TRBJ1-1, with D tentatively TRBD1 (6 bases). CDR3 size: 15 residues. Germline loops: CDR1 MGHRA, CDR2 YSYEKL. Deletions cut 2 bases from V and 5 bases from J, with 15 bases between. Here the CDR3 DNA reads TGCGCCAGCAGCCAAACAGGGAGGGTGGGGACTGAAGCTTTCTTT. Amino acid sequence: CASSQTGRVGTEAFF.

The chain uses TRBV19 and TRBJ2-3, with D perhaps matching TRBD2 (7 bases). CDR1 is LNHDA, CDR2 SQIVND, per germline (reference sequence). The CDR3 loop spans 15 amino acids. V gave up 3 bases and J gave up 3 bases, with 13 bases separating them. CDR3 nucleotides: TGTGCCAGTAGTATCTTACAGGGAGGGACAGATACGCAGTATTTT. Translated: CASSILQGGTDTQYF.

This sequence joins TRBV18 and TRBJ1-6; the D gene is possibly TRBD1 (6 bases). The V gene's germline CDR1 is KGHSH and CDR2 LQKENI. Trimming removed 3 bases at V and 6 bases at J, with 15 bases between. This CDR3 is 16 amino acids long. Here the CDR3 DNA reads TGTGCCAGCTCACCCTGGGACGGGGGCCCTAATTCACCCCTCCACTTT. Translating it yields CASSPWDGGPNSPLHF.

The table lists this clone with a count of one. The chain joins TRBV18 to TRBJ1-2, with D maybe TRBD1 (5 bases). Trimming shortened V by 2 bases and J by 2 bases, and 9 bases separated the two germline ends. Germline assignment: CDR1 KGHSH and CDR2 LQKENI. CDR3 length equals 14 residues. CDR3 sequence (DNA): TGTGCCAGCTCACCAGGGGCAGAGAACTATGGCTACACCTTC. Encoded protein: CASSPGAENYGYTF. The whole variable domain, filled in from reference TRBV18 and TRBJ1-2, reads NAGVMQNPRHLVRRRGQEARLRCSPMKGHSHVYWYRQLPEEGLKFMVYLQKENIIDESGMPKERFSAEFPKEGPSILRIQQVVRGDSAAYFCASSPGAENYGYTFGSGTRLTVV.

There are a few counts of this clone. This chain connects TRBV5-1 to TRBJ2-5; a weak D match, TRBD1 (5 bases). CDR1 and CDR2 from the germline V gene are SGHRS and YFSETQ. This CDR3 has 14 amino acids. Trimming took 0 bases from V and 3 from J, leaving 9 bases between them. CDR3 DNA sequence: TGCGCCAGCAGCTTGGTGCTAGGGGAAGAGACCCAGTACTTC. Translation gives CASSLVLGEETQYF.

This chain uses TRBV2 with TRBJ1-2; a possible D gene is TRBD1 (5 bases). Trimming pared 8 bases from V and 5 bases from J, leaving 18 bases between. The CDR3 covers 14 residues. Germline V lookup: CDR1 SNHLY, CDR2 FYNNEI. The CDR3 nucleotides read TGTGCCAGCGTAGTGGGGGATAGGACGTATGGCTACACCTTC. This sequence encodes CASVVGDRTYGYTF.

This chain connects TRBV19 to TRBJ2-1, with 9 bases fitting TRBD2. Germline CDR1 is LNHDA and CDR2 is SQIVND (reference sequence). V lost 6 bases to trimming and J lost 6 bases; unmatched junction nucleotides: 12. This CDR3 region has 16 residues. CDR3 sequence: CASRGTSPFTGNEQFF. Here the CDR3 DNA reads TGTGCCAGTAGAGGGACTAGCCCCTTTACTGGCAATGAGCAGTTCTTC.

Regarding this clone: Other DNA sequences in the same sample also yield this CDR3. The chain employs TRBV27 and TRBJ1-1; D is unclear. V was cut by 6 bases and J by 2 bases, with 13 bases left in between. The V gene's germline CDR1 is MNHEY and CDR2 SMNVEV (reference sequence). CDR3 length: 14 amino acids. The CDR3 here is CASSPSRLNTEAFF. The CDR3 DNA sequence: TGTGCCAGCAGCCCATCCCGGCTTAACACTGAAGCTTTCTTT.

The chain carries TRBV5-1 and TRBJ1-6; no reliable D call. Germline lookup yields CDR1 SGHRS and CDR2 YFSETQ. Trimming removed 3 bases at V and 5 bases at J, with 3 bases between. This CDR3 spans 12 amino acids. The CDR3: CASSYDNSPLHF. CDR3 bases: TGCGCCAGCAGCTATGATAATTCACCCCTCCACTTT.

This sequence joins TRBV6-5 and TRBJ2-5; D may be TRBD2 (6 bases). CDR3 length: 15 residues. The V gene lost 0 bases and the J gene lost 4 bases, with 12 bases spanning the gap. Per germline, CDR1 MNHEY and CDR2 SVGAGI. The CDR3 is CASSYSSGSGETQYF. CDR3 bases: TGTGCCAGCAGTTACTCGTCCGGGAGCGGAGAGACCCAGTACTTC.

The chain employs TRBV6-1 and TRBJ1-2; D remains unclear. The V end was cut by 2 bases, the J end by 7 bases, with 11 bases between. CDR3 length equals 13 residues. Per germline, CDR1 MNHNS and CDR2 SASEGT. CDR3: CASSEFGSTGYTF. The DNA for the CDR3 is TGTGCCAGCAGTGAATTCGGGTCGACTGGCTACACCTTC.